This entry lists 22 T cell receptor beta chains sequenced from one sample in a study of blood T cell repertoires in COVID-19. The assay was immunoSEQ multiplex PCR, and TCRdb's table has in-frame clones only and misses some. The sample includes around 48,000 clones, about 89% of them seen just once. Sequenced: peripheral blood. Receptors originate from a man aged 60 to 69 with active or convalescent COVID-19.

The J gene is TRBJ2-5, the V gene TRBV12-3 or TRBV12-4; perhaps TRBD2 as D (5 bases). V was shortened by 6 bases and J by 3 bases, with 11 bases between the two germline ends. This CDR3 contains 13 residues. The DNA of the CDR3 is TGTGCCAGCAGCAGAGGGTCTAAAGAGACCCAGTACTTC. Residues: CASSRGSKETQYF.

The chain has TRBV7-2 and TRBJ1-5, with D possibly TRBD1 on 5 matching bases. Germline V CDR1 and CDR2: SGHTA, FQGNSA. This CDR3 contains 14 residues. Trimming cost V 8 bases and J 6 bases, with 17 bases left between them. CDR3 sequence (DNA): TGTGCCAGCCGCCCGGGGGGGACCGCTCAGCCCCAGCATTTT. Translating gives CASRPGGTAQPQHF.

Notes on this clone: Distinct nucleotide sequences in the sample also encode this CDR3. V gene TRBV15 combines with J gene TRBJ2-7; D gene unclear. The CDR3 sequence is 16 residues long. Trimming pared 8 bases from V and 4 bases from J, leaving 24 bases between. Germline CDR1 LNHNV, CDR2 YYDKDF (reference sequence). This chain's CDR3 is CATRSTADKPPYEQYF. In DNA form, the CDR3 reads TGTGCCACCCGTTCAACGGCGGATAAGCCACCTTACGAGCAGTACTTC.

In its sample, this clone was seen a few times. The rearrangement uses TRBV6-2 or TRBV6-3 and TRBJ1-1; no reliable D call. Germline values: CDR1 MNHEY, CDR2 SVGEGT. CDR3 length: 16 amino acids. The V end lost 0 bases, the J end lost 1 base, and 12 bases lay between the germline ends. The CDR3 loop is CASSYSAAIGNTEAFF. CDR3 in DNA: TGTGCCAGCAGTTACTCGGCGGCGATCGGGAACACTGAAGCTTTCTTT.

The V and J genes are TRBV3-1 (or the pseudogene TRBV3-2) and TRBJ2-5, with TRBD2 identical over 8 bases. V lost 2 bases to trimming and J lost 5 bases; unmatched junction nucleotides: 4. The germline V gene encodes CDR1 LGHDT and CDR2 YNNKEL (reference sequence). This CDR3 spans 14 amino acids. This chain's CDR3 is CASSQNRGGETQYF. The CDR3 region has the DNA TGTGCCAGCAGCCAAAATCGCGGGGGGGAGACCCAGTACTTC.

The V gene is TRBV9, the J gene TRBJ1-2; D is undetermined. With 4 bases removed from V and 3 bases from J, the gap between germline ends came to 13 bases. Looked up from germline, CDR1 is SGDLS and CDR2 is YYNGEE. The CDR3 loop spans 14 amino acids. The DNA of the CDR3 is TGTGCCAGCAGCCTGAGGGCCTCTGACTATGGCTACACCTTC. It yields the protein CASSLRASDYGYTF.

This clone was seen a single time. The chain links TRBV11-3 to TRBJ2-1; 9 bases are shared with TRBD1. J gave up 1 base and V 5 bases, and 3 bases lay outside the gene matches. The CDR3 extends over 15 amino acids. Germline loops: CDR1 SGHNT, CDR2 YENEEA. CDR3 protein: CASSPGQGSYNEQFF. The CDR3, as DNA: TGTGCCAGCAGCCCCGGACAGGGGTCCTACAATGAGCAGTTCTTC.

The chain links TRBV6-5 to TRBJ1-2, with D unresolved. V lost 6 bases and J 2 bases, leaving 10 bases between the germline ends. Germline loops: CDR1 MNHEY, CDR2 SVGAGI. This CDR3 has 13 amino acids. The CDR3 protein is CASRVTGNYGYTF. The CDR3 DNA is TGTGCCAGCAGGGTAACGGGGAACTATGGCTACACCTTC.

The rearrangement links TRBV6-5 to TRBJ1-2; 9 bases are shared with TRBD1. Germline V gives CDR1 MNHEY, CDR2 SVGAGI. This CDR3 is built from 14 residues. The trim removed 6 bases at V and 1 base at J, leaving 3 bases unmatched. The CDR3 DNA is TGTGCCAGCAGCCGGGACAGGGTTAACTATGGCTACACCTTC. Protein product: CASSRDRVNYGYTF.

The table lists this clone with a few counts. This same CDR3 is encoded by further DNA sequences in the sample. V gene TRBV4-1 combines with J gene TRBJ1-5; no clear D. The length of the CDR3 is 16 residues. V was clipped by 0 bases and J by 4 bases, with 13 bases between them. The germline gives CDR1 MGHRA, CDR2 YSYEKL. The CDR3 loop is CASSQDGGLGNQPQHF. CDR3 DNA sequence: TGCGCCAGCAGCCAAGATGGAGGGCTAGGGAATCAGCCCCAGCATTTT.

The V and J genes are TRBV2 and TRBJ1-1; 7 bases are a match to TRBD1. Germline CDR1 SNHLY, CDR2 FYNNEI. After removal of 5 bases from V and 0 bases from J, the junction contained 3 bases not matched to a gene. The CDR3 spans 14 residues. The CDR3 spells CASSRQGLNTEAFF. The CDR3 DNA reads TGTGCCAGCAGTCGACAGGGACTGAACACTGAAGCTTTCTTT.

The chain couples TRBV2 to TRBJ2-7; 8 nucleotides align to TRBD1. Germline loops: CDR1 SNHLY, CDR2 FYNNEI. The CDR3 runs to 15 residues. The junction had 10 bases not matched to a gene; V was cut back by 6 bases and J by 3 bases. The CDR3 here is CASSLGQGGNYEQYF. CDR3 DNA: TGTGCCAGCAGCCTCGGACAGGGTGGGAACTACGAGCAGTACTTC.

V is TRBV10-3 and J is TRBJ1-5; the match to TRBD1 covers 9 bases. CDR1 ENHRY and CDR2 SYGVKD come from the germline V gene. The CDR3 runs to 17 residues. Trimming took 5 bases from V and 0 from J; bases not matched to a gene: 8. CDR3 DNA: TGTGCCATCAGTTCGGACAGGGGTTTTAATAGCAATCAGCCCCAGCATTTT. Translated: CAISSDRGFNSNQPQHF.

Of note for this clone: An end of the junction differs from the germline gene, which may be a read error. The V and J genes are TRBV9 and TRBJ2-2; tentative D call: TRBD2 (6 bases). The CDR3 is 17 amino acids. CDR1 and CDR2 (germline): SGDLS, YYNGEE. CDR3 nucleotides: TGTGCCAGCTGCGTAATGAGGTCTAGCGAGAACACCGGGGAGCTGTTTTTT. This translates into CASCVMRSSENTGELFF. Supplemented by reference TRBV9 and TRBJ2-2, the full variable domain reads DSGVTQTPKHLITATGQRVTLRCSPRSGDLSVYWYQQSLDQGLQFLIQYYNGEERAKGNILERFSAQQFPDLHSELNLSSLELGDSALYFCASCVMRSSENTGELFFGEGSRLTVL.

Written as DNA, the CDR3 is TGTGCCAGCAGCTTACGGACAGGGGAGAATTCACCCCTCCACTTT. This translates into CASSLRTGENSPLHF. The gene calls are TRBV7-2 and TRBJ1-6, with 9 bases lining up with TRBD1. The CDR3 length is 15 residues. J was trimmed by 7 bases and V by 2 bases; bases with no gene match: 3. CDR1 SGHTA and CDR2 FQGNSA come from the germline V gene. Complete variable domain (other parts from reference TRBV7-2 and TRBJ1-6): GAGVSQSPSNKVTEKGKDVELRCDPISGHTALYWYRQSLGQGLEFLIYFQGNSAPDKSGLPSDRFSAERTGGSVSTLTIQRTQQEDSAVYLCASSLRTGENSPLHFGNGTRLTVT.

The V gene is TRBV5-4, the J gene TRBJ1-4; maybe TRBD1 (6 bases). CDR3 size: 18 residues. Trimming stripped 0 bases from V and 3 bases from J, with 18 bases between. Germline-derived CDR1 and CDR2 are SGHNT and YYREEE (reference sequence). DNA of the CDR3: TGTGCCAGCAGCTTGGGAGCGTCAGGGGTCGGAGCTAATGAAAAACTGTTTTTT. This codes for CASSLGASGVGANEKLFF.

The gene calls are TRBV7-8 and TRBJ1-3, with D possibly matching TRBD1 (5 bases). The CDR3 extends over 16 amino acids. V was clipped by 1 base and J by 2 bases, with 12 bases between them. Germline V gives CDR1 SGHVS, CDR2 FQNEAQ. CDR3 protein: CASSLGAPGAGNTIYF. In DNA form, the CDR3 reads TGTGCCAGCAGCTTAGGAGCCCCGGGGGCTGGAAACACCATATATTTT.

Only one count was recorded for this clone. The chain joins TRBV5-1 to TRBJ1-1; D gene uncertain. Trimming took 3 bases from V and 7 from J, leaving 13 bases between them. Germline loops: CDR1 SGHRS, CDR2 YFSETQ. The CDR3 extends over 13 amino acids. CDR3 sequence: CASSSVPESEAFF. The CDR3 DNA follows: TGCGCCAGCAGCTCCGTACCCGAGAGTGAAGCTTTCTTT.

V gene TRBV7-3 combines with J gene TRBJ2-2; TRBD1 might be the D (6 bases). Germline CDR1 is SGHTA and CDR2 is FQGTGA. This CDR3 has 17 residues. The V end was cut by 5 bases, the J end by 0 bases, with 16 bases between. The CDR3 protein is CASSTAPGATNTGELFF. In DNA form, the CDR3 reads TGTGCCAGCAGCACAGCTCCAGGGGCGACGAACACCGGGGAGCTGTTTTTT.

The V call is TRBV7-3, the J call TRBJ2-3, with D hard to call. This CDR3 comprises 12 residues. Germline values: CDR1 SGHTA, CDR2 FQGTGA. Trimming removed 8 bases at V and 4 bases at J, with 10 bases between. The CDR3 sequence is CASGPNPDTQYF. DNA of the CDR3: TGTGCCAGCGGGCCTAACCCAGATACGCAGTATTTT.

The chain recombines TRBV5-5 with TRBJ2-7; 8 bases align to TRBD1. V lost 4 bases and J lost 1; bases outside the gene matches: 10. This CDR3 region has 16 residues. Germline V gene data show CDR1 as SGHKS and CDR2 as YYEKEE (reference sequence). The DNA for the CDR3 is TGTGCCAGCAGCCCAGGACAGGGAGAGGGTTCCTACGAGCAGTACTTC. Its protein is CASSPGQGEGSYEQYF.

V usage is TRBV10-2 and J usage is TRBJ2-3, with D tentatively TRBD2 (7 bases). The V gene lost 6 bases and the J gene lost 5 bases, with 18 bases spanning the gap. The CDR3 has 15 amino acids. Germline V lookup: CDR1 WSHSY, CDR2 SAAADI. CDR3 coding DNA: TGCGCCAGCAGGGACCCCGGGGGGCTGAAAGATACGCAGTATTTT. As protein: CASRDPGGLKDTQYF.